The 28 T cell receptor beta chains listed next were all sequenced from one sample in a study of radiotherapy plus CTLA-4 blockade in lung cancer. Only in-frame clones appear in the TCRdb table, and some are missing; sequencing was by immunoSEQ multiplex PCR. The data show more than 40,000 clones, approximately 85% seen once. Specimen: peripheral blood, collected from a patient treated with radiotherapy plus ipilimumab. The origin of the receptors is a human donor with non-small cell lung cancer who had stable disease on radiotherapy plus ipilimumab.

The gene calls are TRBV11-2 and TRBJ2-1; D perhaps matches TRBD2 (6 bases). The V end lost 2 bases, the J end lost 5 bases, and 16 bases lay between the germline ends. CDR3 length equals 16 residues. Germline-derived CDR1 and CDR2 are SGHAT and FQNNGV. The CDR3 coding sequence is TGTGCCAGCAGCTTAACCCCCAAGCTAGCGCACAATGAGCAGTTCTTC. Translated: CASSLTPKLAHNEQFF.

The chain uses TRBV9 and TRBJ2-1; 9 positions agree with TRBD2. Germline V gives CDR1 SGDLS, CDR2 YYNGEE. The junction had 15 bases not matched to a gene; V was cut back by 4 bases and J by 1 base. This CDR3 is 19 amino acids long. This CDR3 is CASSSPLGREGHSYNEQFF. In nucleotides, the CDR3 is TGTGCCAGCAGCTCCCCACTGGGGCGGGAGGGCCATTCCTACAATGAGCAGTTCTTC.

The gene calls are TRBV5-1 and TRBJ2-3; the D is unclear. V was pared by 0 bases and J by 9 bases, with 11 bases between. Per germline, CDR1 SGHRS and CDR2 YFSETQ. This CDR3 has 13 amino acids. The CDR3 DNA reads TGCGCCAGCAGCTTGGGACTGAAAGAAACGCAGTATTTT. Translation: CASSLGLKETQYF.

The CDR3 protein is CASSQDGVGGYTF. The CDR3, as DNA: TGCGCCAGCAGCCAAGACGGGGTGGGTGGCTACACCTTC. The rearrangement joins TRBV4-1 to TRBJ1-2; no clear D gene. V gave up 0 bases and J gave up 7 bases, with 9 bases separating them. The CDR3 is made up of 13 amino acids. The V gene's germline CDR1 is MGHRA and CDR2 YSYEKL.

The V gene is TRBV7-2, the J gene TRBJ2-7; 7 bases agree with TRBD2. With 4 bases clipped from V and 7 bases from J, the junction kept 4 bases outside the gene matches. This CDR3 has 12 residues. Germline V gene lookup returns CDR1 SGHTA and CDR2 FQGNSA. CDR3 sequence (DNA): TGTGCCAGCAGCTGGGGGGGGGATGAGCAGTACTTC. Protein product: CASSWGGDEQYF. Using reference TRBV7-2 and TRBJ2-7 for the parts outside the CDR3, the full variable domain is GAGVSQSPSNKVTEKGKDVELRCDPISGHTALYWYRQSLGQGLEFLIYFQGNSAPDKSGLPSDRFSAERTGGSVSTLTIQRTQQEDSAVYLCASSWGGDEQYFGPGTRLTVT.

The chain employs TRBV27 and TRBJ1-1; 7 bases are shared with TRBD1. The V segment lost 5 bases and the J segment 1 base; nucleotides outside the gene matches: 7. The CDR3 consists of 15 residues. Germline V CDR1 and CDR2: MNHEY, SMNVEV (reference sequence). The CDR3 here is CASSPWTGANTEAFF. DNA for the CDR3: TGTGCCAGCAGTCCCTGGACAGGCGCGAACACTGAAGCTTTCTTT.

V and J are TRBV5-1 and TRBJ2-5; a possible D gene is TRBD2 (6 bases). The V end lost 0 bases, the J end lost 4 bases, and 13 bases lay between the germline ends. This CDR3 has 15 residues. Germline lookup yields CDR1 SGHRS and CDR2 YFSETQ. The DNA for the CDR3 is TGCGCCAGCAGCTTGGCCGTGGGGGGAGGAGAGACCCAGTACTTC. This codes for CASSLAVGGGETQYF. Looking up the rest from reference TRBV5-1 and TRBJ2-5 gives the full variable domain: KAGVTQTPRYLIKTRGQQVTLSCSPISGHRSVSWYQQTPGQGLQFLFEYFSETQRNKGNFPGRFSGRQFSNSRSEMNVSTLELGDSALYLCASSLAVGGGETQYFGPGTRLLVL.

The V call is TRBV27, the J call TRBJ1-2; 9 positions agree with TRBD1. CDR1 and CDR2 from the germline V gene are MNHEY and SMNVEV (reference sequence). The trim removed 5 bases at V and 4 bases at J, leaving 5 bases unmatched. CDR3 length: 14 amino acids. The CDR3 here is CASSKQGASYGYTF. CDR3 DNA sequence: TGTGCCAGCAGTAAACAGGGGGCGAGCTATGGCTACACCTTC.

The chain couples TRBV28 to TRBJ1-3, with D unclear. V was cut by 6 bases and J by 2 bases, with 5 bases left in between. This CDR3 has 12 amino acids. Germline V gives CDR1 MDHEN, CDR2 SYDVKM. CDR3 sequence reads: CASRTAGNTIYF. The CDR3 region has the DNA TGTGCCAGCAGAACAGCTGGAAACACCATATATTTT. The full variable domain, its missing parts supplied by reference TRBV28 and TRBJ1-3, is DVKVTQSSRYLVKRTGEKVFLECVQDMDHENMFWYRQDPGLGLRLIYFSYDVKMKEKGDIPEGYSVSREKKERFSLILESASTNQTSMYLCASRTAGNTIYFGEGSWLTVV.

The chain combines TRBV25-1 with TRBJ2-7; TRBD1 matches at 7 bases. Germline V gives CDR1 MGHDK, CDR2 SYGVNS. V gave up 1 base and J gave up 5 bases; unmatched junction bases: 5. The CDR3 loop spans 14 amino acids. CDR3 residues: CASSEFGQENEQYF. DNA for the CDR3: TGTGCCAGCAGTGAATTTGGACAGGAAAACGAGCAGTACTTC.

A note on this clone: Other DNA variants within this sample encode the same CDR3. The chain combines TRBV18 with TRBJ2-1; D is unresolved. Germline V gives CDR1 KGHSH, CDR2 LQKENI. The CDR3 has 12 residues. Trimming pared 6 bases from V and 10 bases from J, leaving 13 bases between. The DNA for the CDR3 is TGTGCCAGCTCCCCTAGGCCAAACGAGCAGTTCTTC. Translated: CASSPRPNEQFF.

This clone was observed a handful of times. The chain combines TRBV29-1 with TRBJ2-5, with a possible D match to TRBD1 (5 bases). CDR1 is SQVTM, CDR2 ANQGSEA, per germline. CDR3 length: 14 amino acids. Trimming took 8 bases from V and 4 from J, leaving 20 bases between them. The CDR3 bases are TGCAGCATCCGGCTGCAGGGCCTGGGAGAGACCCAGTACTTC. Its protein is CSIRLQGLGETQYF.

The V call is TRBV27, the J call TRBJ2-7; D possibly corresponds to TRBD1 (6 bases). Germline loops: CDR1 MNHEY, CDR2 SMNVEV (reference sequence). Trimming removed 3 bases from V and 2 bases from J, with 8 bases in between. The CDR3 runs 13 residues. CDR3 amino acids: CASSLHRAYEQYF. CDR3 in DNA: TGTGCCAGCAGTTTGCACAGGGCCTACGAGCAGTACTTC.

CDR3 residues: CASSPESVGNTIYF. CDR3 bases: TGCGCCAGCAGCCCAGAGTCAGTTGGAAACACCATATATTTT. This rearrangement joins TRBV4-3 to TRBJ1-3, with D unresolved. The CDR3 loop spans 14 amino acids. V was pared by 4 bases and J by 3 bases, with 10 bases between. Germline V lookup: CDR1 LGHNA, CDR2 YSLEER.

The table lists this clone with a few counts. The rearrangement uses TRBV11-2 and TRBJ2-5; TRBD2 matches at 7 bases. Germline trimming cut 3 bases from V and 5 bases from J; bases unmatched to any gene: 9. The CDR3 contains 15 residues. The germline V gene has CDR1 SGHAT and CDR2 FQNNGV. Here the CDR3 reads CASSFRPGEGETQYF. CDR3 nucleotide sequence: TGTGCCAGCAGCTTCCGACCCGGGGAGGGGGAGACCCAGTACTTC.

The chain links TRBV5-8 to TRBJ2-7, with 7 bases fitting TRBD1. This CDR3 spans 17 amino acids. V lost 4 bases, J lost 4 bases, and 17 bases stayed unmatched. The germline V gene encodes CDR1 SGHTS and CDR2 YDEGEE. The CDR3 region is CASSPFDRERRMYEQYF. CDR3 DNA: TGTGCCAGCAGCCCCTTCGACAGGGAACGGAGAATGTACGAGCAGTACTTC.

This chain connects TRBV28 to TRBJ1-5; D remains ambiguous. This CDR3 is built from 19 residues. Trimming took 5 bases from V and 0 from J, leaving 23 bases between them. Germline-derived CDR1 and CDR2 are MDHEN and SYDVKM. CDR3 residues: CASSPLSLRRGYSNQPQHF. CDR3 DNA sequence: TGTGCCAGCAGTCCCCTTAGTCTCCGACGGGGATATAGCAATCAGCCCCAGCATTTT.

This clone was observed a single time. CDR3 protein: CASSAGAGVYEQYF. The CDR3 coding sequence is TGCGCCAGCTCTGCGGGAGCGGGAGTTTACGAGCAGTACTTC. This rearrangement joins TRBV4-3 to TRBJ2-7; TRBD2 aligns across 8 bases. CDR3 length equals 14 residues. Germline CDR1 LGHNA, CDR2 YSLEER. The trim removed 8 bases at V and 4 bases at J, leaving 10 bases unmatched.

The CDR3 DNA reads TGTGCCAGCAGTTATAGCGCATCTAACTATGGCTACACCTTC. This encodes CASSYSASNYGYTF. The chain links TRBV6-5 to TRBJ1-2; D gene ambiguous. From germline, CDR1 is MNHEY and CDR2 SVGAGI. Trimming pared 3 bases from V and 0 bases from J, leaving 8 bases between. There are 14 residues in the CDR3.

A single count supports this clone. Written as DNA, the CDR3 is TGTGCCAGTAGTATCGGGACAGGGTCGTACGAGCAGTACTTC. Amino acid sequence: CASSIGTGSYEQYF. The chain carries TRBV19 and TRBJ2-7, with 9 bases that match TRBD1. The trim removed 3 bases at V and 4 bases at J, leaving 4 bases unmatched. CDR3 length: 14 amino acids. The V gene's germline CDR1 is LNHDA and CDR2 SQIVND (reference sequence).

The chain recombines TRBV5-4 with TRBJ2-1; D might be TRBD2 (6 bases). This CDR3 has 15 residues. The germline CDR1 and CDR2 sequences are SGHNT and YYREEE (reference sequence). The ends were cut back, 0 bases at V and 8 bases at J, with 15 bases in the middle. The CDR3: CASSLAASDTDEQFF. The CDR3 bases are TGTGCCAGCAGCTTGGCAGCTAGCGATACCGATGAGCAGTTCTTC.

As concerns this clone: The sample holds other DNA sequences that translate to the same CDR3. The chain uses TRBV2 and TRBJ2-1, with 9 bases fitting TRBD1. Germline V gene sequence: CDR1 SNHLY, CDR2 FYNNEI. With 6 bases clipped from V and 2 bases from J, the junction kept 2 bases outside the gene matches. The CDR3 is 14 amino acids. CDR3: CASSRDRAYNEQFF. The DNA for the CDR3 is TGTGCCAGCAGCCGGGACAGGGCCTACAATGAGCAGTTCTTC.

This clone was picked up a small number of times. The gene calls are TRBV2 and TRBJ2-2, with 11 nucleotides matching TRBD2. The ends lost 6 bases at V and 7 bases at J; junction bases unmatched: 7. This CDR3 has 15 residues. Per germline, CDR1 SNHLY and CDR2 FYNNEI. The CDR3 coding sequence is TGTGCCAGCAGGGAGCGTAGCGGGAGGGGCGGGGAGCTGTTTTTT. This translates into CASRERSGRGGELFF.

The rearrangement joins TRBV5-1 to TRBJ1-3; unclear D gene. CDR1 is SGHRS and CDR2 is YFSETQ in the germline V gene. V lost 0 bases to trimming and J lost 4 bases, with 11 bases between them. The CDR3 has 15 amino acids. For the CDR3, the DNA is TGCGCCAGCAGCTTGGGCCACGCGGAGGGAAACACCATATATTTT. Its translation is CASSLGHAEGNTIYF.

V and J are TRBV25-1 and TRBJ1-3; 8 positions match TRBD1. From germline, CDR1 is MGHDK and CDR2 SYGVNS. The CDR3 consists of 18 residues. V gave up 4 bases and J gave up 2 bases; unmatched junction bases: 13. The CDR3 here is CASSGLQGGAGAGNTIYF. CDR3 in DNA: TGTGCCAGCAGTGGGTTACAGGGGGGCGCGGGAGCTGGAAACACCATATATTTT.

The chain carries TRBV10-3 and TRBJ2-1; 13 bases are shared with TRBD2. J was trimmed by 10 bases and V by 3 bases; bases with no gene match: 12. In germline, CDR1 is ENHRY, CDR2 SYGVKD. This CDR3 region has 17 residues. The CDR3 coding sequence is TGTGCCATCAGTGATGGCCCGACTAGCGGGAGGCCGAGGGAGCAGTTCTTC. Translated: CAISDGPTSGRPREQFF.

This clone was counted once. The chain employs TRBV2 and TRBJ1-5; the match to TRBD1 covers 8 bases. This CDR3 has 13 residues. J lost 7 bases, V lost 5 bases, and 4 bases had no gene match. Germline-derived CDR1 and CDR2 are SNHLY and FYNNEI. DNA for the CDR3: TGTGCCAGCAGTTCGGACAGGGTACAGCCCCAGCATTTT. It specifies CASSSDRVQPQHF. Complete variable domain (other parts from reference TRBV2 and TRBJ1-5): EPEVTQTPSHQVTQMGQEVILRCVPISNHLYFYWYRQILGQKVEFLVSFYNNEISEKSEIFDDQFSVERPDGSNFTLKIRSTKLEDSAMYFCASSSDRVQPQHFGDGTRLSIL.

This sequence joins TRBV5-1 and TRBJ2-3, with 7 bases identical to TRBD2. Unmatched junction bases numbered 3, after V lost 5 bases and J lost 0 bases. The CDR3 runs 14 residues. From germline, CDR1 is SGHRS and CDR2 YFSETQ. CDR3 nucleotides: TGCGCCAGCAGAAGTAGCGGGAGCACAGATACGCAGTATTTT. Translating it yields CASRSSGSTDTQYF.